The entry below describes one TCR beta chain. Antigen: not known. TCRdb keeps only in-frame clones here, not all; method: immunoSEQ multiplex PCR. The sample includes some 69,000 clones, 80% to 95% seen only once; the top ten take approximately 0.58%. This entry belongs to a study of OX40 agonist ivuxolimab in advanced cancers. Study-wide points: Not determined was the antigen specificity of the expanded peripheral T cells.

The TCR sequence derives from an adult with an advanced solid tumor such as melanoma, head and neck, liver or kidney cancer. The source material was CD4+ or CD8+ T cells sorted from blood, sampled in a trial of the OX40 agonist ivuxolimab.

The CDR3 spells CASSLQGAGEQFF. Written as DNA, the CDR3 is TGTGCCAGCAGCTTGCAGGGGGCCGGTGAGCAGTTCTTC. The J gene is TRBJ2-1, the V gene TRBV5-5, with 8 bases fitting TRBD1. V shed 1 base, J shed 9 bases, and the junction held 3 bases outside the gene matches. Germline V gene data show CDR1 as SGHKS and CDR2 as YYEKEE (reference sequence). The CDR3 covers 13 residues.